These T cell receptor beta chains were read from a single sample in a study of human T cells and chemical hapten exposure. Each CDR3 protein gets one entry after TCRdb re-called the 5' RACE reads with MiXCR. The data contain over 95,000 distinct CDR3 sequences, 15% to 20% of them singletons. The receptor source for this set is a human donor in good health. Both conserved end residues are part of each CDR3. D genes are given only for firm matches. Size is stated for part of the rows, as once, few or many counts, or as a class when the clone is expanded.

j_call	v_call	d_call	cdr3_length	clone_size	cdr3_nt	cdr3_aa
TRBJ2-1	TRBV12-3/TRBV12-4	-	17	few	TGTGCCAGCAGTTTAGCGATACAGGGTGATGGTCGCAATGAGCAGTTCTTC	CASSLAIQGDGRNEQFF
TRBJ2-5	TRBV5-5	-	14	few	TGTGCCAGCAGCTTGGTGGTCGGACAAGAGACCCAGTACTTC	CASSLVVGQETQYF
TRBJ1-4	TRBV28	-	16	-	TGTGCCAGCAGTTTTGCGGGGAAGTTGACTAATGAAAAACTGTTTTTT	CASSFAGKLTNEKLFF
TRBJ1-3	TRBV5-6	-	16	-	TGTGCCAGCAGCTTGTATGAGGGAATCTCTGGAAACACCATATATTTT	CASSLYEGISGNTIYF
TRBJ1-1	TRBV11-2	TRBD1	12	few	TGTGCCAGCAGATTACAGGGGGTTGAAGCTTTCTTT	CASRLQGVEAFF
TRBJ1-1	TRBV25-1	-	13	few	TGTGCCAGCAGTCCCGGCGGGCGGACTGAAGCTTTCTTT	CASSPGGRTEAFF
TRBJ2-1	TRBV20-1	TRBD2	12	-	TGCAGTGCAGGGACTACCTACAATGAGCAGTTCTTC	CSAGTTYNEQFF
TRBJ1-1	TRBV27	-	20	few	TGTGCCAGCAGTTTATGGAGGGCCCGGGACAATAAGGCGTTGAACACTGAAGCTTTCTTT	CASSLWRARDNKALNTEAFF
TRBJ1-1	TRBV5-1	-	13	-	TGCGCCAGCGGACGCTCGTGGACAGCTGAAGCTTTCTTT	CASGRSWTAEAFF
TRBJ1-1	TRBV15	-	16	few	TGTGCCACCAGCAGAACAGGACGATTAGGGGACACTGAAGCTTTCTTT	CATSRTGRLGDTEAFF
TRBJ1-2	TRBV9	-	14	few	TGTGCCAGCGTACCGGGGGGAGCGAACTATGGCTACACCTTC	CASVPGGANYGYTF
TRBJ2-3	TRBV20-1	TRBD2	16	-	TGCAGTGCCGGACTAGCGGGCAGCCAAAACGCAGATACGCAGTATTTT	CSAGLAGSQNADTQYF
TRBJ1-2	TRBV28	-	14	few	TGTGCCAGCAGTTTATGGGCGGCCACCTATGGCTACACCTTC	CASSLWAATYGYTF
TRBJ1-4	TRBV5-1	-	14	many	TGCGCCAGCAGCTTAATCGGGACAAATGAAAAACTGTTTTTT	CASSLIGTNEKLFF
TRBJ2-3	TRBV12-3/TRBV12-4	-	15	few	TGTGCCAGCAGTTCCGGACAGCTGCGCACAGATACGCAGTATTTT	CASSSGQLRTDTQYF
TRBJ2-6	TRBV5-1	-	15	many	TGCGCCAGCAGCTTGGCAGGGTCTGGGGCCAACGTCCTGACTTTC	CASSLAGSGANVLTF
TRBJ1-5	TRBV6-2/TRBV6-3	-	17	-	TGTGCCAGCAGTTACCTGCCCCGGCCAGGGAGCAATCAGCCCCAGCATTTT	CASSYLPRPGSNQPQHF
TRBJ2-3	TRBV7-3	-	15	few	TGTGCCAGCAGCTCAGGGAAGTGGAGCACAGATACGCAGTATTTT	CASSSGKWSTDTQYF
TRBJ2-3	TRBV25-1	-	16	-	TGTGCCAGCAGTGATGTAGAGCGGAGCGAGCTAGATACGCAGTATTTT	CASSDVERSELDTQYF
TRBJ2-4	TRBV5-1	-	14	few	TGCGCCAGCAGCTTGGGGGACGGCAAAAACATTCAGTACTTC	CASSLGDGKNIQYF
TRBJ2-3	TRBV12-3/TRBV12-4	-	16	few	TGTGCCAGCAGTTGGCGGGGTGGATCGAGCACAGATACGCAGTATTTT	CASSWRGGSSTDTQYF
TRBJ2-7	TRBV3-1	-	15	few	TGTGCCAGCAGCCAAGTACAGGGAATGACCTACGAGCAGTACTTC	CASSQVQGMTYEQYF
TRBJ2-1	TRBV29-1	-	13	many	TGCAGCGTTGACGGCCAGGGTCTGAATGAGCAGTTCTTC	CSVDGQGLNEQFF
TRBJ1-4	TRBV27	-	13	-	TGTGCCAGCAGTCTTAGACAAAATGAAAAACTGTTTTTT	CASSLRQNEKLFF
TRBJ2-5	TRBV7-8	TRBD2	16	-	TGTGCCAGCAGCACCACGACTAGCGCTCCTCACGAGACCCAGTACTTC	CASSTTTSAPHETQYF
TRBJ2-4	TRBV4-1	TRBD2	16	-	TGCGCCAGCAGCCCGACTCTAGCGGGAGGCCAAAACATTCAGTACTTC	CASSPTLAGGQNIQYF
TRBJ1-2	TRBV7-6	-	15	few	TGTGCCAGCAGCTTAGAGGGTCCCTCCAACTATGGCTACACCTTC	CASSLEGPSNYGYTF
TRBJ1-1	TRBV2	TRBD1	13	few	TGTGCCAGCAGTGAAGAGCAGGGGGGTACAGCTTTCTTT	CASSEEQGGTAFF